Each of the 23 T cell receptor beta chains below was sequenced from the same sample in a study of T cells in localized non-small cell lung cancer. Measured with immunoSEQ multiplex PCR; TCRdb has only the in-frame clones, and not every one. The sample has 30,000 or so clones, 91% seen once. Material: peripheral blood, obtained before any cancer treatment. These receptors were taken from a female donor older than 55 with stage I lung adenocarcinoma.

This clone was found once. This chain uses TRBV7-9 with TRBJ1-1; maybe TRBD1 (5 bases). V shed 7 bases and J shed 4 bases, with 19 bases lying between them. This CDR3 is 15 amino acids long. Per the germline V gene, CDR1 is SEHNR and CDR2 is FQNEAQ (reference sequence). The CDR3 bases are TGTGCCAGCAACGCGGGGCAGACGCTGGCCACTGAAGCTTTCTTT. Encoded protein: CASNAGQTLATEAFF.

J is TRBJ1-2 and V is TRBV5-1, with a possible D match to TRBD1 (5 bases). Germline CDR1 reads SGHRS; CDR2 reads YFSETQ. The CDR3 extends over 19 amino acids. V was clipped by 3 bases and J by 2 bases, with 26 bases between them. CDR3 in amino acids: CASSSQTGGAGRGNYGYTF. In DNA form, the CDR3 reads TGCGCCAGCAGCTCGCAGACTGGGGGAGCCGGGCGCGGGAACTATGGCTACACCTTC.

The CDR3 DNA is TGCAGCGTGGGCCCACAGGGTAACTCTGAAGCTTTCTTT. This encodes CSVGPQGNSEAFF. The J gene is TRBJ1-1, the V gene TRBV29-1, with TRBD1 as a possible D gene (6 bases). The CDR3 sequence is 13 residues long. Looked up from germline, CDR1 is SQVTM and CDR2 is ANQGSEA. V lost 6 bases, J lost 6 bases, and 17 bases lay in between.

The V gene is TRBV7-8, the J gene TRBJ2-6, with D tentatively TRBD2 (5 bases). This CDR3 has 17 amino acids. Germline V gene lookup returns CDR1 SGHVS and CDR2 FQNEAQ. V lost 10 bases and J 1 base, leaving 20 bases between the germline ends. As DNA, the CDR3 is TGTGCCACACGTAGCCTCACTCGGAGGTCTGGGGCCAACGTCCTGACTTTC. This encodes CATRSLTRRSGANVLTF. Full variable domain (remainder filled in from reference TRBV7-8 and TRBJ2-6): GAGVSQSPRYKVAKRGQDVALRCDPISGHVSLFWYQQALGQGPEFLTYFQNEAQLDKSGLPSDRFFAERPEGSVSTLKIQRTQQEDSAVYLCATRSLTRRSGANVLTFGAGSRLTVL.

The V call is TRBV4-1, the J call TRBJ2-7, with 8 positions matching TRBD1. With V trimmed by 4 bases and J by 3 bases, 8 bases remained unmatched. In germline, CDR1 is MGHRA, CDR2 YSYEKL. The CDR3 contains 15 residues. The CDR3 loop reads CASSPGQGARYEQYF. The CDR3 nucleotides are TGCGCCAGCAGCCCAGGCCAGGGGGCACGCTACGAGCAGTACTTC.

The V and J genes are TRBV7-8 and TRBJ1-5, with TRBD1 as a possible D gene (5 bases). The CDR3 covers 15 residues. Germline V gene data show CDR1 as SGHVS and CDR2 as FQNEAQ. Between the trimmed V and J ends, which lost 1 base and 6 bases, there was a span of 13 bases. The CDR3 reads CASSLEGLGGQPQHF. CDR3 coding DNA: TGTGCCAGCAGCTTAGAGGGACTTGGGGGTCAGCCCCAGCATTTT. Together with reference TRBV7-8 and TRBJ1-5, the CDR3 gives the full variable domain: GAGVSQSPRYKVAKRGQDVALRCDPISGHVSLFWYQQALGQGPEFLTYFQNEAQLDKSGLPSDRFFAERPEGSVSTLKIQRTQQEDSAVYLCASSLEGLGGQPQHFGDGTRLSIL.

This chain joins TRBV7-9 and TRBJ1-1, with a tentative D call TRBD1 (5 bases). The CDR3 has 16 residues. The V end was cut by 5 bases, the J end by 0 bases, with 16 bases between. CDR1 is SEHNR, CDR2 FQNEAQ, per germline (reference sequence). The CDR3 reads CASSPGLKIMNTEAFF. The CDR3 nucleotides are TGTGCCAGCAGCCCGGGACTCAAAATAATGAACACTGAAGCTTTCTTT. Supplemented by reference TRBV7-9 and TRBJ1-1, the full variable domain reads DTGVSQNPRHKITKRGQNVTFRCDPISEHNRLYWYRQTLGQGPEFLTYFQNEAQLEKSRLLSDRFSAERPKGSFSTLEIQRTEQGDSAMYLCASSPGLKIMNTEAFFGQGTRLTVV.

This chain connects TRBV29-1 to TRBJ2-3, with no clear D. The germline gives CDR1 SQVTM, CDR2 ANQGSEA. V lost 5 bases, J lost 0 bases, and 12 bases lay in between. CDR3 length: 14 amino acids. The DNA for the CDR3 is TGCAGCGTTCGGGTCTTACAAAGCACAGATACGCAGTATTTT. As protein: CSVRVLQSTDTQYF.

The rearrangement uses TRBV2 and TRBJ2-7; D is undetermined. The germline V gene encodes CDR1 SNHLY and CDR2 FYNNEI. This CDR3 is 15 amino acids long. V dropped 2 bases and J dropped 4 bases, with 15 bases sitting between them. The CDR3 DNA reads as TGTGCCAGCAGTGAAAATAGTGCGTATCCATACGAGCAGTACTTC. Protein: CASSENSAYPYEQYF.

The chain joins TRBV29-1 to TRBJ2-7, with D possibly being TRBD2 (6 bases). Looked up from germline, CDR1 is SQVTM and CDR2 is ANQGSEA. The V end lost 3 bases, the J end lost 2 bases, and 17 bases lay between the germline ends. This CDR3 is 15 amino acids long. The CDR3 bases are TGCAGCGTTGAGGAACCTCGGGGCGGGACCTACGAGCAGTACTTC. This translates into CSVEEPRGGTYEQYF.

The V call is TRBV2, the J call TRBJ2-5; 7 bases are shared with TRBD1. V was clipped by 6 bases and J by 5 bases; unmatched bases: 6. There are 13 residues in the CDR3. Per the germline V gene, CDR1 is SNHLY and CDR2 is FYNNEI. CDR3 nucleotide sequence: TGTGCCAGCAGGGACAGGCCGTGGGAGACCCAGTACTTC. It codes for CASRDRPWETQYF.

This CDR3 reads CASSYSINAHEQYF. CDR3 nucleotides: TGTGCCAGCAGTTACTCGATAAACGCCCACGAGCAGTACTTC. This chain uses TRBV6-5 with TRBJ2-7; no firm D call. V lost 0 bases and J lost 5, with 11 bases in between. The CDR3 sequence is 14 residues long. Germline CDR1 is MNHEY and CDR2 is SVGAGI.

The chain joins TRBV6-1 to TRBJ2-5; 8 nucleotides align to TRBD1. The CDR3 spans 14 residues. Trimming removed 4 bases from V and 4 bases from J; junction bases left unmatched: 5. The germline gives CDR1 MNHNS, CDR2 SASEGT. The CDR3: CASSVSQGGETQYF. CDR3 coding DNA: TGTGCCAGCAGTGTTTCACAGGGGGGAGAGACCCAGTACTTC.

The chain employs TRBV29-1 and TRBJ1-1; 8 bases are a match to TRBD1. Germline V CDR1 and CDR2: SQVTM, ANQGSEA. V was clipped by 6 bases and J by 1 base; unmatched bases: 4. The CDR3 runs to 13 residues. CDR3 region: CSVEGQANTEAFF. The DNA for the CDR3 is TGCAGCGTGGAGGGACAGGCGAACACTGAAGCTTTCTTT.

This sequence joins TRBV28 and TRBJ2-7; D is unclear. Trimming removed 0 bases from V and 3 bases from J, with 3 bases in between. This CDR3 comprises 12 residues. Germline loops: CDR1 MDHEN, CDR2 SYDVKM. The CDR3 loop reads CASSLWNYEQYF. CDR3 nucleotides: TGTGCCAGCAGTTTATGGAACTACGAGCAGTACTTC.

The chain combines TRBV7-8 with TRBJ1-5; possibly TRBD1 for D (5 bases). V was shortened by 1 base and J by 4 bases, with 17 bases between the two germline ends. Germline assignment: CDR1 SGHVS and CDR2 FQNEAQ. The CDR3 loop spans 17 amino acids. CDR3 residues: CASSLDRARESNQPQHF. CDR3 in DNA: TGTGCCAGCAGCTTAGATCGAGCCAGGGAAAGTAATCAGCCCCAGCATTTT.

The chain has TRBV10-1 and TRBJ2-3; 8 nucleotides agree with TRBD1. This CDR3 region has 18 residues. Germline V gene sequence: CDR1 WNHNN, CDR2 SYGVQD (reference sequence). The junction had 12 bases not matched to a gene; V was cut back by 4 bases and J by 0 bases. CDR3 DNA: TGCGCCAGCAGTGGGCCTATCCCCGACAGGGGAAGCACAGATACGCAGTATTTT. It encodes CASSGPIPDRGSTDTQYF.

The chain joins TRBV30 to TRBJ1-5, with unresolved D. V was clipped by 0 bases and J by 4 bases, with 10 bases between them. The germline CDR1 and CDR2 sequences are GTSNPN and SVGIG (reference sequence). The length of the CDR3 is 14 residues. This chain's CDR3 is CAWSVGALNQPQHF. CDR3 sequence (DNA): TGTGCCTGGAGTGTAGGAGCCCTTAATCAGCCCCAGCATTTT. Full variable domain (rest looked up from reference TRBV30 and TRBJ1-5): SQTIHQWPATLVQPVGSPLSLECTVEGTSNPNLYWYRQAAGRGLQLLFYSVGIGQISSEVPQNLSASRPQDRQFILSSKKLLLSDSGFYLCAWSVGALNQPQHFGDGTRLSIL.

This sequence joins TRBV30 and TRBJ1-2; D might be TRBD1 (5 bases). Germline V gives CDR1 GTSNPN, CDR2 SVGIG (reference sequence). The ends were cut back, 0 bases at V and 5 bases at J, with 19 bases in the middle. The CDR3 loop spans 16 amino acids. The CDR3 DNA follows: TGTGCCTGGAGTGTAGGTGGTGGGGGTCAGGGATATGGCTACACCTTC. It translates to CAWSVGGGGQGYGYTF.

This chain joins TRBV10-3 and TRBJ2-2; 9 bases map to TRBD2. CDR1 is ENHRY and CDR2 is SYGVKD in the germline V gene. The CDR3 extends over 15 amino acids. The V gene end was trimmed by 4 bases and the J gene end by 8 bases; junction bases not matched to a gene: 8. CDR3 nucleotide sequence: TGTGCCATCAGTGGAGATAGCGGGAGACCGGGGGAGCTGTTTTTT. It codes for CAISGDSGRPGELFF.

V is TRBV5-1 and J is TRBJ2-1, with D tentatively TRBD2 (7 bases). CDR3 length: 18 amino acids. V lost 5 bases, J lost 2 bases, and 23 bases lay in between. CDR1 and CDR2 (germline): SGHRS, YFSETQ. The CDR3 DNA is TGCGCCAGCAGTCAAATACAGGGACCTGCGGGAGCCTACAATGAGCAGTTCTTC. Its protein product is CASSQIQGPAGAYNEQFF.

This clone was detected once. The rearrangement links TRBV7-3 to TRBJ1-2, with D perhaps TRBD1 (5 bases). The CDR3 is made up of 15 amino acids. The V end lost 2 bases, the J end lost 7 bases, and 17 bases lay between the germline ends. Germline CDR1 SGHTA, CDR2 FQGTGA. The CDR3 is CASSLERAGISGYTF. The CDR3 region has the DNA TGTGCCAGCAGCTTAGAAAGGGCAGGGATAAGTGGCTACACCTTC.

The chain links TRBV30 to TRBJ1-3; D is uncertain. The V end lost 0 bases, the J end lost 4 bases, and 10 bases lay between the germline ends. Germline lookup yields CDR1 GTSNPN and CDR2 SVGIG (reference sequence). This CDR3 has 14 residues. CDR3 residues: CAWSVSGAGNTIYF. DNA for the CDR3: TGTGCCTGGAGTGTATCAGGAGCCGGAAACACCATATATTTT.